The T cell receptor (beta chain) described here comes from a study of blood T cell repertoires in COVID-19. Study at large: Italy, Spain and the United States were the sources of the convalescent and acute COVID-19 samples.

Sequencing was performed with immunoSEQ multiplex PCR; in TCRdb, only in-frame clones are kept and a portion is missing. The data contain around 100,000 clones, approximately 84% of them singletons. This CDR3 has 14 residues. J was trimmed by 8 bases and V by 2 bases; bases with no gene match: 8. Germline V gene sequence: CDR1 GTSNPN, CDR2 SVGIG (reference sequence). This chain connects TRBV30 to TRBJ2-1, with 8 bases identical to TRBD2. This TCR derives from a man between 40 and 49 years old with acute or convalescent COVID-19. The specimen sequenced was peripheral blood. The CDR3 sequence: CAWSRGLAGYEQFF. CDR3 sequence (DNA): TGTGCCTGGAGTAGAGGACTAGCTGGTTATGAGCAGTTCTTC.